The rows below give T cell receptor beta chains drawn from one sample of a study of early T cells in non-severe SARS-CoV-2 infection. TCRdb reanalysed the 5' RACE reads using MiXCR and keeps one entry per CDR3 protein. Here the sample spans around 70,000 distinct CDR3 sequences, 9% to 15% being singletons. Sequenced sample: whole blood. These TCRs come from an adult who was a healthcare worker with PCR-confirmed SARS-CoV-2 infection or an uninfected control (not recorded which). Both conserved end residues are trimmed from each CDR3. Fields, in order: CDR3 protein, CDR3 length, J gene, clone size, V gene. Not all rows give a size; the values are once, few, many and, for expanded clones, a class.

CDR3aa: ASRSRGRPPYEQY
len: 13
j_gene: TRBJ2-7
abundance: NA
v_gene: TRBV12-2

CDR3aa: ASRVAGVHNEQF
len: 12
j_gene: TRBJ2-1
abundance: NA
v_gene: TRBV7-9

CDR3aa: ASSYAGLYEQY
len: 11
j_gene: TRBJ2-7
abundance: many
v_gene: TRBV7-9

CDR3aa: ASSPRESNTGELF
len: 13
j_gene: TRBJ2-2
abundance: few
v_gene: TRBV18

CDR3aa: AISESGSGRFEQY
len: 13
j_gene: TRBJ2-7
abundance: NA
v_gene: TRBV10-3

CDR3aa: ASSLSGSLGGELF
len: 13
j_gene: TRBJ2-2
abundance: once
v_gene: TRBV7-6

CDR3aa: SVENNYEQY
len: 9
j_gene: TRBJ2-7
abundance: few
v_gene: TRBV29-1

CDR3aa: ASNLKTTGYTYEQY
len: 14
j_gene: TRBJ2-7
abundance: NA
v_gene: TRBV28

CDR3aa: ASSQDRAHQNIQY
len: 13
j_gene: TRBJ2-4
abundance: many
v_gene: TRBV4-2

CDR3aa: SVDGYYSGQTYEQY
len: 14
j_gene: TRBJ2-7
abundance: many
v_gene: TRBV29-1

CDR3aa: ASARGLRSYEQY
len: 12
j_gene: TRBJ2-7
abundance: many
v_gene: TRBV27

CDR3aa: ASIQGSNEQY
len: 10
j_gene: TRBJ2-7
abundance: many
v_gene: TRBV7-9

CDR3aa: SGLAGVEEQY
len: 10
j_gene: TRBJ2-7
abundance: NA
v_gene: TRBV20-1

CDR3aa: ASSFALAGSISYEQY
len: 15
j_gene: TRBJ2-7
abundance: once
v_gene: TRBV5-4

CDR3aa: AWRLAGVGNEQF
len: 12
j_gene: TRBJ2-1
abundance: NA
v_gene: TRBV30

CDR3aa: ASSPGGQTEVF
len: 11
j_gene: TRBJ1-1
abundance: few
v_gene: TRBV7-9

CDR3aa: ASRQNIPTGLEAF
len: 13
j_gene: TRBJ1-1
abundance: many
v_gene: TRBV21-1

CDR3aa: SAARDWTGELF
len: 11
j_gene: TRBJ2-2
abundance: NA
v_gene: TRBV29-1

CDR3aa: ASSPKTGANQPQH
len: 13
j_gene: TRBJ1-5
abundance: NA
v_gene: TRBV5-1

CDR3aa: ASRVDGNTGELF
len: 12
j_gene: TRBJ2-2
abundance: NA
v_gene: TRBV5-4

CDR3aa: ASSFLGLAGLSSYNEQF
len: 17
j_gene: TRBJ2-1
abundance: few
v_gene: TRBV28

CDR3aa: SARDIRTSEVYNEQF
len: 15
j_gene: TRBJ2-1
abundance: NA
v_gene: TRBV20-1